The clone carrying this T cell receptor beta chain was counted only a few times. Its target is not known. V gave up 5 bases and J gave up 2 bases; unmatched junction bases: 2. CDR1 SGHTA and CDR2 FQGNSA come from the germline V gene. The CDR3 length is 14 residues. This specimen belongs to a study of cytomegalovirus exposure and HLA in healthy donors. Broader study findings: Later analysis suggested most CMV-associated TCR beta chains were HLA-restricted. With later analysis, a missense DCLRE1C variant became linked to TCR beta V- and J-gene trimming. Being indistinguishable, some V segments were excluded, TRBV6-2 and TRBV6-3 among them.

With 60 Vbeta and 13 Jbeta primers, the PCR was carried out. Measured with immunoSEQ multiplex PCR; TCRdb has only the in-frame clones, and not every one. The table lists 150,000 to 200,000 clones, around 81% of them singletons. The TCR originated in a woman aged 18-29 years in good health and CMV-seropositive. Sequencing was done on a sample of PBMCs. V and J are TRBV7-2 and TRBJ1-3; TRBD1 aligns across 8 bases. The CDR3 DNA is TGTGCCAGCAGCCCGGACAGGGCTGGAAACACCATATATTTT. Amino acid sequence: CASSPDRAGNTIYF. Together with reference TRBV7-2 and TRBJ1-3, the CDR3 gives the full variable domain: GAGVSQSPSNKVTEKGKDVELRCDPISGHTALYWYRQSLGQGLEFLIYFQGNSAPDKSGLPSDRFSAERTGGSVSTLTIQRTQQEDSAVYLCASSPDRAGNTIYFGEGSWLTVV.